This passage covers 24 T cell receptor beta chains from one sample sequenced in a study of beta chain features in type 1 diabetes. Every bit of the isolated RNA underwent reverse transcription, so sequencing read expressed TCRB transcripts. Some clones are missing from TCRdb's copy, which holds only in-frame ones; the method was immunoSEQ multiplex PCR. The table records fewer than 250,000 clones, 68% of them present only once. Sequenced sample: naive CD4+ T cells from blood. The receptors were gathered from a man between 25 and 39 years old in good health.

V gene TRBV9 combines with J gene TRBJ1-1, with D unresolved. Germline loops: CDR1 SGDLS, CDR2 YYNGEE. V lost 1 base and J lost 1, with 5 bases in between. The CDR3 contains 13 residues. Here the CDR3 DNA reads TGTGCCAGCAGCGTATCCAGGAACACTGAAGCTTTCTTT. It encodes CASSVSRNTEAFF.

The chain couples TRBV30 to TRBJ2-1; tentatively, D is TRBD2 (6 bases). The CDR3 loop spans 15 amino acids. Trimming cost V 1 base and J 0 bases, with 10 bases left between them. Germline assignment: CDR1 GTSNPN and CDR2 SVGIG (reference sequence). CDR3 residues: CAWSASAFSYNEQFF. CDR3 sequence (DNA): TGTGCCTGGAGTGCTAGCGCCTTCTCCTACAATGAGCAGTTCTTC.

This clone has only a few counts. This sequence joins TRBV27 and TRBJ1-1; no clear D gene. The CDR3 is made up of 12 amino acids. Germline CDR1 is MNHEY and CDR2 is SMNVEV (reference sequence). Trimming took off 7 bases at V and 11 bases at J, with 17 bases between the two ends. In nucleotides, the CDR3 is TGTGCCAGCACCGACACGACGAGAGGGGCTTTCTTT. It codes for CASTDTTRGAFF.

The DNA for the CDR3 is TGTGCCTGGAGTGTACTGGCAGGGCGGGACACTGAAGCTTTCTTT. Its translation: CAWSVLAGRDTEAFF. V usage is TRBV30 and J usage is TRBJ1-1, with D possibly matching TRBD1 (5 bases). CDR1 GTSNPN and CDR2 SVGIG come from the germline V gene (reference sequence). Trimming left V 0 bases short and J 3 bases short, with 14 bases between. CDR3 size: 15 residues.

The chain has TRBV9 and TRBJ2-5; the D gene is possibly TRBD1 (6 bases). The germline CDR1 and CDR2 sequences are SGDLS and YYNGEE. This CDR3 is 12 amino acids long. The germline V and J ends were trimmed by 3 bases and 5 bases, with 8 bases remaining between them. Here the CDR3 reads CASSGGPETQYF. The CDR3 DNA is TGTGCCAGCAGCGGGGGGCCGGAGACCCAGTACTTC.

The J gene is TRBJ1-2, the V gene TRBV7-9, with D possibly TRBD1 on 5 matching bases. CDR1 is SEHNR, CDR2 FQNEAQ, per germline (reference sequence). The V gene lost 5 bases and the J gene lost 8 bases, with 15 bases spanning the gap. The CDR3 spans 13 residues. The DNA for the CDR3 is TGTGCCAGCAGCCCAGACAGCCGCCACGGCTACACCTTC. Translation: CASSPDSRHGYTF.

V is TRBV7-9 and J is TRBJ2-1; D perhaps matches TRBD1 (6 bases). V was trimmed by 0 bases and J by 0 bases, leaving 6 bases between them. CDR1 is SEHNR and CDR2 is FQNEAQ in the germline V gene (reference sequence). The CDR3 covers 15 residues. This CDR3 is CASSLAGASYNEQFF. In DNA form, the CDR3 reads TGTGCCAGCAGCTTAGCGGGGGCCTCCTACAATGAGCAGTTCTTC.

The J gene is TRBJ2-7, the V gene TRBV30; D remains ambiguous. The CDR3 extends over 11 amino acids. Looked up from germline, CDR1 is GTSNPN and CDR2 is SVGIG (reference sequence). Trimming shortened V by 8 bases and J by 0 bases, and 8 bases separated the two germline ends. CDR3 nucleotides: TGTGCCGGACGAAGCTCCTACGAGCAGTACTTC. It encodes CAGRSSYEQYF.

The V and J genes are TRBV29-1 and TRBJ1-1; the match to TRBD1 covers 7 bases. V was pared by 7 bases and J by 4 bases, with 9 bases of the junction left unmatched. Germline values: CDR1 SQVTM, CDR2 ANQGSEA. The CDR3 contains 13 residues. The CDR3 DNA reads TGCAGCGGACAGGGAAGAAGTGGCACTGAAGCTTTCTTT. Translated: CSGQGRSGTEAFF. The entire variable domain, with the rest obtained from reference TRBV29-1 and TRBJ1-1, is as follows: SAVISQKPSRDICQRGTSLTIQCQVDSQVTMMFWYRQQPGQSLTLIATANQGSEATYESGFVIDKFPISRPNLTFSTLTVSNMSPEDSSIYLCSGQGRSGTEAFFGQGTRLTVV.

The gene calls are TRBV21-1 and TRBJ1-1. TRBV21-1 is assigned pseudogene status. This CDR3 has 9 amino acids. CDR3 in DNA: TGTGCCCGGAGGGGTGAAGCTTTCTTT. Encoded protein: CARRGEAFF.

The chain links TRBV15 to TRBJ2-5; D call uncertain. Between the trimmed V and J ends, which lost 3 bases and 5 bases, there was a span of 4 bases. The CDR3 is 11 residues long. Per germline, CDR1 LNHNV and CDR2 YYDKDF (reference sequence). The DNA for the CDR3 is TGTGCCACCAGCAGCTACGAGACCCAGTACTTC. Residues: CATSSYETQYF.

The gene calls are TRBV29-1 and TRBJ2-1; D tentatively reads TRBD1 or TRBD2 (5 bases each). This CDR3 spans 12 amino acids. Looked up from germline, CDR1 is SQVTM and CDR2 is ANQGSEA. V dropped 7 bases and J dropped 4 bases, with 11 bases sitting between them. In nucleotides, the CDR3 is TGCAGCGCCGGGACCTTATACAATGAGCAGTTCTTC. This translates into CSAGTLYNEQFF.

The chain joins TRBV9 to TRBJ2-6; possible D gene TRBD1, 6 bases. The CDR3 contains 18 residues. Germline V lookup: CDR1 SGDLS, CDR2 YYNGEE. The germline V and J ends were trimmed by 3 bases and 0 bases, with 16 bases remaining between them. The CDR3 nucleotides read TGTGCCAGCAGCGGGACAGAGACCATACGCTCTGGGGCCAACGTCCTGACTTTC. Its protein is CASSGTETIRSGANVLTF.

This chain uses TRBV6-5 with TRBJ1-1; 8 nucleotides match TRBD1. This CDR3 spans 14 amino acids. The V segment lost 6 bases and the J segment 4 bases; nucleotides outside the gene matches: 7. The germline CDR1 and CDR2 sequences are MNHEY and SVGAGI. The CDR3 sequence: CASSRQGIGTEAFF. CDR3 in DNA: TGTGCCAGCAGCCGACAGGGGATTGGCACTGAAGCTTTCTTT.

This chain connects TRBV30 to TRBJ1-1, with 9 bases matching TRBD1. Germline V gene sequence: CDR1 GTSNPN, CDR2 SVGIG (reference sequence). V was pared by 8 bases and J by 5 bases, with 12 bases of the junction left unmatched. The length of the CDR3 is 14 residues. The CDR3 spells CAHWFTGGETEAFF. Written as DNA, the CDR3 is TGTGCCCACTGGTTTACAGGGGGCGAGACTGAAGCTTTCTTT.

Only a few counts were recorded for this clone. The chain links TRBV29-1 to TRBJ2-1, with 7 positions matching TRBD1. Germline V CDR1 and CDR2: SQVTM, ANQGSEA. The V and J ends lost 4 bases and 9 bases, in that order; junction bases with no gene match: 6. The length of the CDR3 is 12 residues. CDR3 sequence: CSVGQGKGEQFF. Here the CDR3 DNA reads TGCAGCGTTGGACAGGGTAAAGGTGAGCAGTTCTTC.

CDR3 nucleotides: TGCAGCGGGGGACAGGGGCTAATCACAGATACGCAGTATTTT. Amino acid sequence: CSGGQGLITDTQYF. The chain is built from TRBV29-1 and TRBJ2-3; 10 nucleotides agree with TRBD1. The CDR3 length is 14 residues. The trim removed 7 bases at V and 2 bases at J, leaving 6 bases unmatched. Germline loops: CDR1 SQVTM, CDR2 ANQGSEA.

The chain carries TRBV5-1 and TRBJ2-3; D gene uncertain. From germline, CDR1 is SGHRS and CDR2 YFSETQ. The CDR3 spans 14 residues. Trimming left V 0 bases short and J 5 bases short, with 10 bases between. This CDR3 reads CASSLEGSKDTQYF. CDR3 nucleotide sequence: TGCGCCAGCAGCTTGGAAGGGTCTAAAGATACGCAGTATTTT.

The DNA of the CDR3 is TGTGCCAGCACCGACGCCCGGACAGCTTCCTACGAGCAGTACTTC. This translates into CASTDARTASYEQYF. J is TRBJ2-7 and V is TRBV25-1; the D gene is possibly TRBD1 (6 bases). Trimming stripped 7 bases from V and 1 base from J, with 17 bases between. Germline assignment: CDR1 MGHDK and CDR2 SYGVNS. The CDR3 extends over 15 amino acids.

The rearrangement uses TRBV29-1 and TRBJ2-7, with 7 bases aligning to TRBD1. The CDR3 extends over 14 amino acids. With V trimmed by 4 bases and J by 0 bases, 6 bases remained unmatched. The germline gives CDR1 SQVTM, CDR2 ANQGSEA. CDR3: CSVGEQGRSYEQYF. For the CDR3, the DNA is TGCAGCGTTGGTGAACAGGGGCGCTCCTACGAGCAGTACTTC.

CDR3 DNA sequence: TGTGCCAGCTCATCCACGACTAGCGGGTCCTCTTACGAGCAGTACTTC. Its translation is CASSSTTSGSSYEQYF. The chain employs TRBV18 and TRBJ2-7; TRBD2 matches 10 bases. The CDR3 contains 16 residues. The trim removed 5 bases at V and 4 bases at J, leaving 11 bases unmatched. In germline, CDR1 is KGHSH, CDR2 LQKENI.

This clone was picked up a small number of times. This chain's CDR3 is CASSSRTFSNTGELFF. DNA of the CDR3: TGCGCCAGCAGCTCTAGGACCTTCTCGAACACCGGGGAGCTGTTTTTT. The V call is TRBV5-1, the J call TRBJ2-2; unclear D gene. V shed 3 bases and J shed 0 bases, with 12 bases lying between them. This CDR3 spans 16 amino acids. Germline CDR1 reads SGHRS; CDR2 reads YFSETQ.

The chain recombines TRBV29-1 with TRBJ2-7; D not resolved. The CDR3 has 15 residues. Germline CDR1 SQVTM, CDR2 ANQGSEA. V lost 3 bases and J 0 bases, leaving 15 bases between the germline ends. CDR3 DNA sequence: TGCAGCGTTGAGCCCTACGGGCAGAGCTCCTACGAGCAGTACTTC. It codes for CSVEPYGQSSYEQYF.

This clone was counted a few times. The gene calls are TRBV7-2 and TRBJ2-5; 9 positions match TRBD2. Trimming at V came to 5 bases and at J to 5 bases, leaving 6 bases not matched to a gene. CDR1 is SGHTA and CDR2 is FQGNSA in the germline V gene. The CDR3 has 14 amino acids. This chain's CDR3 is CASSTAGGWETQYF. CDR3 DNA: TGTGCCAGCAGCACAGCGGGGGGCTGGGAGACCCAGTACTTC.